This T cell receptor beta chain appears in the sequencing data of a study of shared clonotypes between healthy human individuals. The CDR3 has 14 amino acids. J gave up 10 bases and V 7 bases, and 13 bases lay outside the gene matches. Germline values: CDR1 MDHEN, CDR2 SYDVKM. Comment on this clone: Its antigen is undetermined.

Roughly 30,000 T cell genomes (about 0.2 ug DNA) went into each sorted-subset replicate. Generated by immunoSEQ multiplex PCR, the TCRdb table keeps only in-frame clones and is missing some. The profile shows about 1.5 million clones, roughly 96% of them singletons. Study-wide findings and caveats: Generation probabilities were higher for clonotypes shared across all four sorted-subset donors than for unshared ones.

Input material: naive CD4+ T cells sorted from blood. As to subset: CD45RA+ positively selected. This receptor was taken from a man in his thirties or forties in good health. This chain joins TRBV28 and TRBJ2-1; 7 bases are a match to TRBD2. The CDR3, as DNA: TGTGCCAGCACCGGGACTAAGGGGATGTGGGAGCAGTTCTTC. It encodes CASTGTKGMWEQFF.